This TCR beta chain was sequenced during a study of identical twins. Findings and limits, study-wide: For zero-insertion analyses, partial confounding could come from invariant MAIT and iNKT cells.

In germline, CDR1 is SGHAT, CDR2 FQNNGV. The CDR3 is 13 amino acids. The V and J ends lost 3 bases and 1 base respectively, with 7 bases between them. Comments on this clonotype: Its antigen is not identified.

TCRdb re-called the 5' RACE reads through MiXCR, storing one row per CDR3 protein. The data show fewer than 250,000 distinct CDR3 sequences, approximately 16% seen once. The same data also contributed to another study, on T cells expressing NK-cell markers. That publication notes: Six or seven donors carried dominant NKG2C+ clonotypes that made up about 1.0-7.0% of their CD8+ T cells.

This chain links TRBV11-2 with TRBJ2-7; D not certain. The material sequenced was CD8+ T cells sorted from blood. The sequence came from a woman under 30 in good health. This chain's CDR3 is CASSFTPSYEQYF. CDR3 nucleotides: TGTGCCAGCAGCTTCACACCGTCCTACGAGCAGTACTTC.